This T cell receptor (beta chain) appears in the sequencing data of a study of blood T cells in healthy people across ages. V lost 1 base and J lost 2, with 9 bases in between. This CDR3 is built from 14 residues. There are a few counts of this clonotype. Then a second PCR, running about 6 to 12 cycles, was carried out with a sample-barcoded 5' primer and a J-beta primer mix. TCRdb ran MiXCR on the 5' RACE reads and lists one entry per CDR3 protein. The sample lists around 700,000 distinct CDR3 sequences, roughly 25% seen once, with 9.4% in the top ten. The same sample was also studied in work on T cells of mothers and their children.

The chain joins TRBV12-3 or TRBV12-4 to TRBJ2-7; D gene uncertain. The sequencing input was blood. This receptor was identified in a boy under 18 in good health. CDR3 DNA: TGTGCCAGCAGTTTAGGGAGAATTGCCTACGAGCAGTACTTC. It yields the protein CASSLGRIAYEQYF.